One sample yielded the 23 T cell receptor beta chains listed below, sequenced in a study of post-analysis software for immune sequencing data. Study findings and constraints: Relative to controls, patients had five TRBV segments at higher frequency, with TRBV5-6, TRBV5-1 and TRBV20-1 among these.

Their antigens are not known. Each TCR beta cDNA library carried unique molecular identifiers. TCRdb recomputed calls from the PCR reads with MiXCR, one row per CDR3 protein. The sample contains 700,000 to 800,000 distinct CDR3 sequences, 25% to 30% of which appear only once. The specimen was blood. These TCRs come from a girl under 18 with multiple sclerosis.

This clonotype was picked up a small number of times. V is TRBV5-1 and J is TRBJ2-7, with D uncertain. Germline CDR1 reads SGHRS; CDR2 reads YFSETQ. CDR3 length: 11 amino acids. With 4 bases removed from V and 5 bases from J, the gap between germline ends came to 7 bases. CDR3 nucleotides: TGCGCCAGCAGCAAAGTGCACGAGCAGTACTTC. Residues: CASSKVHEQYF.

This clonotype was seen only a few times. This chain links TRBV7-6 with TRBJ2-1; the D is unclear. The CDR3 sequence is 15 residues long. Germline values: CDR1 SGHVS, CDR2 FNYEAQ. V lost 4 bases and J 9 bases, leaving 19 bases between the germline ends. Here the CDR3 reads CASSSFRSLGSEQFF. In DNA, the CDR3 is TGTGCCAGCAGCTCATTTAGGTCGTTAGGTAGTGAGCAGTTCTTC.

A few counts support this clonotype. CDR3 DNA: TGTGCCAGCAGCCACCCTGGACCCGGGGAGCTGTTTTTT. Residues: CASSHPGPGELFF. The chain uses TRBV7-2 and TRBJ2-2; no definite D call. Germline V gives CDR1 SGHTA, CDR2 FQGNSA. This CDR3 has 13 amino acids. Trimming took off 5 bases at V and 6 bases at J, with 10 bases between the two ends.

The sample holds one count of this clonotype. This chain links TRBV10-3 with TRBJ2-3; the match to TRBD2 covers 12 bases. The CDR3 is 14 amino acids. Germline CDR1 is ENHRY and CDR2 is SYGVKD. The ends lost 6 bases at V and 4 bases at J; junction bases unmatched: 2. The chain's CDR3 is CAIRASGRADTQYF. The CDR3 DNA reads TGTGCCATCAGGGCTAGCGGGAGGGCAGATACGCAGTATTTT.

The rearrangement links TRBV6-5 to TRBJ2-4; D might be TRBD1 or TRBD2, each matching 6 bases. The V and J ends lost 7 bases and 1 base respectively, with 11 bases between them. Germline CDR1 MNHEY, CDR2 SVGAGI. The CDR3 is 14 amino acids. The DNA for the CDR3 is TGTGCCAGCACGGGGGCGAAGGCCAAAAACATTCAGTACTTC. Translated, it gives CASTGAKAKNIQYF.

This clonotype has only one observation. The V and J genes are TRBV20-1 and TRBJ1-1, with no clear D. Germline CDR1 is DFQATT and CDR2 is SNEGSKA (reference sequence). V was clipped by 5 bases and J by 3 bases, with 22 bases between them. This CDR3 comprises 16 residues. The chain's CDR3 is CSAELLRRGMDTEAFF. The CDR3 region has the DNA TGCAGTGCTGAACTCCTGAGGCGAGGAATGGACACTGAAGCTTTCTTT.

The V call is TRBV2, the J call TRBJ2-3; a possible D gene is TRBD1 (5 bases). This CDR3 comprises 15 residues. The V and J ends lost 9 bases and 4 bases respectively, with 20 bases between them. Germline V CDR1 and CDR2: SNHLY, FYNNEI. The CDR3 here is CASTYAGREADTQYF. The CDR3 DNA is TGTGCCAGTACTTATGCAGGGCGCGAGGCAGATACGCAGTATTTT.

This sequence joins TRBV20-1 and TRBJ1-5, with 9 bases aligning to TRBD1. The CDR3 has 15 residues. V lost 5 bases, J lost 4 bases, and 9 bases stayed unmatched. Germline V gives CDR1 DFQATT, CDR2 SNEGSKA (reference sequence). CDR3 region: CSAARGTGYNQPQHF. The CDR3 region has the DNA TGCAGTGCTGCTCGAGGGACAGGGTATAATCAGCCCCAGCATTTT.

This clonotype occurred a few times. The chain is built from TRBV7-8 and TRBJ1-2, with D maybe TRBD1 (5 bases). V was shortened by 1 base and J by 5 bases, with 17 bases between the two germline ends. Per the germline V gene, CDR1 is SGHVS and CDR2 is FQNEAQ. This CDR3 comprises 16 residues. Written as DNA, the CDR3 is TGTGCCAGCAGCTTAGTTGGCAGGGCCAACCTTTATGGCTACACCTTC. Encoded protein: CASSLVGRANLYGYTF.

The chain has TRBV24-1 and TRBJ1-5, with 10 bases that match TRBD1. Germline trimming cut 3 bases from V and 1 base from J; bases unmatched to any gene: 5. Germline V gives CDR1 KGHDR, CDR2 SFDVKD. This CDR3 is 17 amino acids long. The CDR3 coding sequence is TGTGCCACCAGTGATCCCCGGACAGGGGGGAGCAATCAGCCCCAGCATTTT. Encoded protein: CATSDPRTGGSNQPQHF.

The genes are TRBV28 and TRBJ2-1; 8 nucleotides align to TRBD2. This CDR3 comprises 15 residues. Germline V CDR1 and CDR2: MDHEN, SYDVKM. The junction had 3 bases not matched to a gene; V was cut back by 2 bases and J by 3 bases. CDR3 nucleotide sequence: TGTGCCAGCAGTTTAATCCTAGCGGGCTACAATGAGCAGTTCTTC. The encoded protein is CASSLILAGYNEQFF.

The rearrangement joins TRBV5-6 to TRBJ2-3; D is perhaps TRBD1 (6 bases). This CDR3 has 14 residues. The V gene lost 6 bases and the J gene lost 4 bases, with 15 bases spanning the gap. Germline-derived CDR1 and CDR2 are SGHDT and YYEEEE. DNA for the CDR3: TGTGCCAGCAACCTGATATCAGGGGCAGATACGCAGTATTTT. Protein: CASNLISGADTQYF.

This clonotype was seen repeatedly, ten times or more. The chain is built from TRBV12-3 or TRBV12-4 and TRBJ2-7; perhaps TRBD2 as D (7 bases). V was trimmed by 6 bases and J by 1 base, leaving 25 bases between them. This CDR3 spans 18 amino acids. Here the CDR3 reads CASSHSQGAGSRSYEQYF. The CDR3 coding sequence is TGTGCCAGCAGCCACTCACAGGGAGCGGGGTCAAGGTCCTACGAGCAGTACTTC.

The J gene is TRBJ2-1, the V gene TRBV28; 10 bases fit TRBD2. CDR1 and CDR2 from the germline V gene are MDHEN and SYDVKM. The CDR3 runs 16 residues. The junction had 6 bases not matched to a gene; V was cut back by 6 bases and J by 1 base. The CDR3 sequence: CASSTRLAGSYNEQFF. The CDR3 bases are TGTGCCAGCAGCACCCGACTAGCGGGTTCCTACAATGAGCAGTTCTTC. Full variable domain (outside the CDR3, taken from reference TRBV28 and TRBJ2-1): DVKVTQSSRYLVKRTGEKVFLECVQDMDHENMFWYRQDPGLGLRLIYFSYDVKMKEKGDIPEGYSVSREKKERFSLILESASTNQTSMYLCASSTRLAGSYNEQFFGPGTRLTVL.

The chain uses TRBV29-1 and TRBJ1-2; tentative D call: TRBD1 (5 bases). This CDR3 is built from 13 residues. V lost 3 bases, J lost 3 bases, and 11 bases lay in between. CDR1 and CDR2 from the germline V gene are SQVTM and ANQGSEA. The CDR3 DNA reads TGCAGCGTTGAGGGACGGGGGGACTATGGCTACACCTTC. It specifies CSVEGRGDYGYTF.

The V gene is TRBV7-9, the J gene TRBJ2-5, with 10 bases lining up with TRBD1. V lost 4 bases to trimming and J lost 11 bases; unmatched junction nucleotides: 28. CDR1 is SEHNR and CDR2 is FQNEAQ in the germline V gene (reference sequence). This CDR3 has 20 amino acids. The CDR3 nucleotides are TGTGCCAGCAGCTCAAGCTGGAAAGCACCCGGGACAGGGGACCCGTGGGAGCAGTACTTC. Translating it yields CASSSSWKAPGTGDPWEQYF. Filled out from reference TRBV7-9 and TRBJ2-5, the complete variable domain reads DTGVSQNPRHKITKRGQNVTFRCDPISEHNRLYWYRQTLGQGPEFLTYFQNEAQLEKSRLLSDRFSAERPKGSFSTLEIQRTEQGDSAMYLCASSSSWKAPGTGDPWEQYFGPGTRLLVL.

The table lists this clonotype with a few counts. The J gene is TRBJ1-1, the V gene TRBV29-1; TRBD1 might be the D (6 bases). This CDR3 region has 12 residues. The V gene's germline CDR1 is SQVTM and CDR2 ANQGSEA. Trimming stripped 7 bases from V and 4 bases from J, with 13 bases between. As DNA, the CDR3 is TGCAGCGCCCAGGAGGGGGGCACTGAAGCTTTCTTT. It codes for CSAQEGGTEAFF.

V and J are TRBV5-5 and TRBJ1-4; TRBD1 might be the D (5 bases). CDR1 is SGHKS, CDR2 YYEKEE, per germline (reference sequence). CDR3 size: 18 residues. Deletions cut 0 bases from V and 6 bases from J, with 21 bases between. CDR3 residues: CASSLARAAGGVYEKLFF. The CDR3 DNA reads TGTGCCAGCAGCTTGGCCAGGGCGGCAGGAGGGGTATATGAAAAACTGTTTTTT.

The chain recombines TRBV6-5 with TRBJ2-5; possible D gene TRBD2, 6 bases. Trimming removed 4 bases at V and 5 bases at J, with 11 bases between. The CDR3 spans 13 residues. CDR1 is MNHEY and CDR2 is SVGAGI in the germline V gene. CDR3 sequence: CASSSSAGETQYF. CDR3 DNA sequence: TGTGCCAGCAGTTCCTCCGCGGGGGAGACCCAGTACTTC.

With respect to this clonotype: The junction does not match germline at one end; this may be a read error. The chain combines TRBV5-1 with TRBJ1-2; 7 bases agree with TRBD1. Germline lookup yields CDR1 SGHRS and CDR2 YFSETQ. CDR3 length: 13 amino acids. DNA for the CDR3: TGCGCCAGCGGGGCAACAGGGGACTATGGCCACACCTTC. Residues: CASGATGDYGHTF.

The rearrangement links TRBV11-3 to TRBJ2-1; 11 nucleotides align to TRBD2. J gave up 7 bases and V 5 bases, and 10 bases lay outside the gene matches. CDR3 length: 16 amino acids. Germline loops: CDR1 SGHNT, CDR2 YENEEA. For the CDR3, the DNA is TGTGCCAGCAGCGAACAGATAGCGGGGGGGCGGAATGAGCAGTTCTTC. It specifies CASSEQIAGGRNEQFF.

This chain links TRBV28 with TRBJ2-7; no clear D. The CDR3 has 13 amino acids. Germline V CDR1 and CDR2: MDHEN, SYDVKM. V dropped 2 bases and J dropped 3 bases, with 8 bases sitting between them. The CDR3 here is CASSLGPLYEQYF. The CDR3 DNA sequence: TGTGCCAGCAGTTTAGGTCCTCTCTACGAGCAGTACTTC.

J is TRBJ2-6 and V is TRBV6-2 or TRBV6-3; D is ambiguous. The germline V and J ends were trimmed by 9 bases and 0 bases, with 12 bases remaining between them. This CDR3 has 15 amino acids. Looked up from germline, CDR1 is MNHEY and CDR2 is SVGEGT. The CDR3 here is CASSRWGSGANVLTF. In DNA form, the CDR3 reads TGTGCCAGTTCTCGTTGGGGCTCTGGGGCCAACGTCCTGACTTTC.